This T cell receptor (beta chain) came from a study of human T cells and chemical hapten exposure. Study-level points and caveats: High-frequency TCRs, those above 1 in 1000, stayed the same after DPC sensitization.

Researchers extracted total RNA from unfractionated whole blood. One entry per CDR3 protein results from TCRdb running MiXCR on the 5' RACE reads. The table shows tens of thousands of distinct CDR3 sequences, with roughly 8.4% occurring only once. On this clonotype itself: Its specificity is unknown.

The CDR3 has 14 residues. CDR1 and CDR2 from the germline V gene are SQVTM and ANQGSEA. V trimming: 5 bases; J trimming: 0 bases; junction bases outside the gene matches: 5. This chain connects TRBV29-1 to TRBJ1-1; 8 nucleotides line up with TRBD1. The source is a male donor in good health. CDR3 protein: CSVPRDRLNTEAFF. In DNA form, the CDR3 reads TGCAGCGTTCCACGGGACAGGCTGAACACTGAAGCTTTCTTT.